Shown below are 32 T cell receptor beta chains from a single sample sequenced in a study of regulatory T cells in long-lasting Graves disease. Both iRepertoire HTBI primers and Arm-PCR of CDR3 regions were used to build the TCR beta libraries. One entry per CDR3 protein, called by TCRdb with MiXCR from the multiplex PCR reads. The table shows about 320,000 distinct CDR3 sequences, with approximately 20% occurring only once. Time point denoted: newly diagnosed GD, antithyroid drugs for less than 3 months. Preparation of the TCR library used RNA extracted from PBMCs. The material sequenced was peripheral blood mononuclear cells (PBMCs), taken at new diagnosis, from a patient treated with antithyroid drugs. All receptors come from a female donor with Graves disease.

As to this clonotype: A read error is the likely source, as a far larger clone sits one nucleotide away. The rearrangement links TRBV9 to TRBJ2-1; tentative D call: TRBD2 (5 bases). The CDR3 loop spans 17 amino acids. Germline CDR1 SGDLS, CDR2 YYNGEE. V was trimmed by 4 bases and J by 3 bases, leaving 20 bases between them. CDR3 amino acids: CASSQAVGEGFYNEQFF. CDR3 sequence (DNA): TGTGCCAGCAGCCAAGCGGTAGGAGAGGGCTTCTACAATGAGCAGTTCTTC. The variable domain in full, completed from reference TRBV9 and TRBJ2-1, reads DSGVTQTPKHLITATGQRVTLRCSPRSGDLSVYWYQQSLDQGLQFLIQYYNGEERAKGNILERFSAQQFPDLHSELNLSSLELGDSALYFCASSQAVGEGFYNEQFFGPGTRLTVL.

This clonotype was seen repeatedly, ten times or more. The chain couples TRBV11-2 to TRBJ2-5; D might be TRBD1 (8 bases). Germline assignment: CDR1 SGHAT and CDR2 FQNNGV. Trimming shortened V by 6 bases and J by 0 bases, and 17 bases separated the two germline ends. The CDR3 has 16 amino acids. CDR3 nucleotide sequence: TGTGCCAGCAGTAACAGGGGGGGGAAGGACCAAGAGACCCAGTACTTC. It translates to CASSNRGGKDQETQYF.

This clonotype was counted only a few times. A far bigger clonotype differs at one base, so this is likely a read error. This chain links TRBV12-3 or TRBV12-4 with TRBJ2-3; the match to TRBD2 covers 8 bases. The J call may be wrong; the DNA end is better matched by TRBJ2-5. The CDR3 extends over 15 amino acids. The CDR3, as DNA: TGTGTCAGCAGGTCGGGACTAGGGGGGTTGGAGACCCAGTACTTC. It specifies CVSRSGLGGLETQYF.

This clonotype was seen many times. V and J are TRBV20-1 and TRBJ2-7; D possibly matches TRBD1 or TRBD2 (5 bases each). The CDR3 contains 15 residues. Germline values: CDR1 DFQATT, CDR2 SNEGSKA (reference sequence). The V end was cut by 3 bases, the J end by 2 bases, with 17 bases between. CDR3 coding DNA: TGCAGTGCTAGGGACTTCGGGACCGACACCTACGAGCAGTACTTC. Translated, it gives CSARDFGTDTYEQYF.

This clonotype was counted many times. V and J are TRBV6-1 and TRBJ2-5, with 11 bases matching TRBD2. V shed 6 bases and J 5 bases; nucleotides not matched to a gene: 5. Per the germline V gene, CDR1 is MNHNS and CDR2 is SASEGT. The CDR3 is 14 amino acids. The CDR3 DNA reads TGTGCCAGCAGCGGAGCTAGCGGGGGGGAGACCCAGTACTTC. Protein product: CASSGASGGETQYF.

This clonotype showed up just a few times. The V gene is TRBV6-5, the J gene TRBJ2-5; TRBD2 matches 8 bases. The CDR3 spans 17 residues. V shed 0 bases and J 2 bases; nucleotides not matched to a gene: 8. Germline loops: CDR1 MNHEY, CDR2 SVGAGI. For the CDR3, the DNA is TGTGCCAGCAGTTACTCGATCCGGGAGGGGAAACAAGAGACCCAGTACTTC. It yields the protein CASSYSIREGKQETQYF.

This clonotype was detected many times. The chain's CDR3 is CASSLEGRSNQPQHF. DNA for the CDR3: TGTGCCAGCAGTTTAGAAGGCAGGAGCAATCAGCCCCAGCATTTT. This chain connects TRBV12-3 or TRBV12-4 to TRBJ1-5, with D hard to call. V dropped 1 base and J dropped 1 base, with 8 bases sitting between them. This CDR3 contains 15 residues.

V gene TRBV28 combines with J gene TRBJ2-7; 7 nucleotides agree with TRBD1. V trimming: 5 bases; J trimming: 3 bases; junction bases outside the gene matches: 16. This CDR3 spans 17 amino acids. Per the germline V gene, CDR1 is MDHEN and CDR2 is SYDVKM. The CDR3 DNA sequence: TGTGCCAGCAGTGGTACCAGGGGGTTACTGGGACGCTACGAGCAGTACTTC. Translating it yields CASSGTRGLLGRYEQYF. Filled out from reference TRBV28 and TRBJ2-7, the complete variable domain reads DVKVTQSSRYLVKRTGEKVFLECVQDMDHENMFWYRQDPGLGLRLIYFSYDVKMKEKGDIPEGYSVSREKKERFSLILESASTNQTSMYLCASSGTRGLLGRYEQYFGPGTRLTVT.

A remark on this clonotype: A read error is likely, as this CDR3 ends without the conserved phenylalanine or tryptophan. The limits of the CDR3 on the DNA are not certain, so only TCRdb's listed CDR3 is given. The chain has TRBV7-2 and TRBJ2-2. The CDR3 spans 15 residues, counting both ends. Germline V lookup: CDR1 SGHTA, CDR2 FQGNSA. The CDR3 loop reads CASSRALTNTGEQFV.

To note about this clonotype: This sequence may be a read error, since a much larger clone differs from it by one base. The chain is built from TRBV12-3 or TRBV12-4 and TRBJ1-5, with a tentative D call TRBD1 (6 bases). The CDR3 is 15 amino acids. Trimming removed 2 bases from V and 3 bases from J, with 11 bases in between. CDR3 sequence reads: CASSLSWDNNQPQHF. Here the CDR3 DNA reads TGTGCCAGCAGTTTAAGTTGGGACAACAATCAGCCCCAGCATTTT.

Note on this clonotype: At one end the junction does not follow the germline gene, possibly because of a read error. The chain links TRBV18 to TRBJ2-7; TRBD1 might be the D (6 bases). This CDR3 has 14 amino acids. The germline V gene has CDR1 KGHSH and CDR2 LQKENI. CDR3 coding DNA: TGTCCCAGCTCACCAAGAACAGGGCTAGACGAGCAGTACTTC. This encodes CPSSPRTGLDEQYF.

This clonotype was counted many times. V is TRBV28 and J is TRBJ1-1; 8 nucleotides line up with TRBD1. CDR1 and CDR2 (germline): MDHEN, SYDVKM. This CDR3 has 13 residues. V was clipped by 3 bases and J by 6 bases; unmatched bases: 3. CDR3 region: CASSFVQGAEAFF. Here the CDR3 DNA reads TGTGCCAGCAGTTTCGTACAGGGGGCTGAAGCTTTCTTT.

This clonotype was seen repeatedly, ten times or more. J is TRBJ2-7 and V is TRBV28; TRBD1 agrees at 7 bases. The V and J ends lost 6 bases and 2 bases, in that order; junction bases with no gene match: 13. CDR3 length equals 16 residues. CDR1 is MDHEN and CDR2 is SYDVKM in the germline V gene. Here the CDR3 reads CASSPNTGAWTYEQYF. DNA of the CDR3: TGTGCCAGCAGCCCCAATACAGGGGCATGGACCTACGAGCAGTACTTC.

Points on this clonotype: This likely stems from a read error, as it lies one base from a far larger clone. The chain has TRBV6-2 or TRBV6-3 and TRBJ2-1, with 10 bases aligning to TRBD1. V lost 9 bases and J lost 10; bases outside the gene matches: 15. CDR3 length equals 15 residues. The V gene's germline CDR1 is MNHEY and CDR2 SVGEGT. DNA for the CDR3: TGTGCCAGACCCTCCGGGACAGGGGAAGGCGACGAGCAGTTCTTC. Translation: CARPSGTGEGDEQFF.

About this clonotype itself: A clone one base away is much larger, so this may be a read error. The genes are TRBV12-5 and TRBJ1-1; D remains unclear. The CDR3 is 11 amino acids. Germline CDR1 is LGHNT and CDR2 is FRNRAP. V was cut by 7 bases and J by 7 bases, with 10 bases left in between. The CDR3 is CASDLSSEAFF. The CDR3 coding sequence is TGTGCTAGTGATTTAAGCAGTGAAGCTTTCTTT.

There are many counts of this clonotype. The chain links TRBV28 to TRBJ1-1; D ambiguous. In germline, CDR1 is MDHEN, CDR2 SYDVKM. V was clipped by 1 base and J by 8 bases, with 5 bases between them. The CDR3 covers 11 residues. The CDR3 nucleotides read TGTGCCAGCAGTTTATCCGAGGAAGCTTTCTTT. Its protein is CASSLSEEAFF.

The genes are TRBV25-1 and TRBJ2-5; 10 bases are a match to TRBD1. This CDR3 region has 15 residues. Looked up from germline, CDR1 is MGHDK and CDR2 is SYGVNS. V shed 1 base, J shed 5 bases, and the junction held 4 bases outside the gene matches. In DNA form, the CDR3 reads TGTGCCAGCAGTGAATTAGGACAGGGGGGGGAGACCCAGTACTTC. It is translated as CASSELGQGGETQYF.

J is TRBJ2-4 and V is TRBV5-1, with TRBD2 identical over 9 bases. The V segment lost 2 bases and the J segment 0 bases; nucleotides outside the gene matches: 6. This CDR3 has 17 residues. Germline V gives CDR1 SGHRS, CDR2 YFSETQ. CDR3 region: CASSFGLAGPAKNIQYF. The CDR3 nucleotides are TGCGCCAGCAGCTTCGGGCTAGCGGGGCCAGCCAAAAACATTCAGTACTTC.

This clonotype was observed many times. This chain connects TRBV12-3 or TRBV12-4 to TRBJ1-2; D remains unclear. V lost 3 bases and J lost 0, with 11 bases in between. The CDR3 has 15 residues. The CDR3 DNA reads as TGTGCCAGCAGTTTCGGATGGACCTCTAACTATGGCTACACCTTC. Its translation: CASSFGWTSNYGYTF.

The rearrangement joins TRBV12-3 or TRBV12-4 to TRBJ2-5, with a tentative D call TRBD1 (5 bases). The J call may be mistaken, given a closer DNA end match to TRBJ2-1. CDR3 length equals 14 residues. The DNA for the CDR3 is TGTGCCAGCAGTTTAGCGGTAGGGGCGGATGAGCAGTTCTTC. Protein: CASSLAVGADEQFF.

There are many counts of this clonotype. The chain carries TRBV20-1 and TRBJ2-7; D may correspond to TRBD1 or TRBD2 (5 bases each). The CDR3 is 14 residues long. Trimming took 4 bases from V and 3 from J, leaving 16 bases between them. The germline gives CDR1 DFQATT, CDR2 SNEGSKA (reference sequence). CDR3 amino acids: CSATSSGPRYEQYF. The DNA of the CDR3 is TGCAGTGCTACTTCGTCGGGACCGCGCTACGAGCAGTACTTC.

This clonotype appeared a few times. The CDR3, as DNA: TGCAGCGTTGGGCATGAGAGATCCTACAATGAGCAGTTCTTC. Translated: CSVGHERSYNEQFF. This chain uses TRBV29-1 with TRBJ2-1; D gene uncertain. V was cut by 4 bases and J by 1 base, with 11 bases left in between. CDR3 length: 14 residues. Germline-derived CDR1 and CDR2 are SQVTM and ANQGSEA.

About this clonotype itself: A much larger clone is a single base away; this may be a read error. The chain links TRBV7-8 to TRBJ2-5; 8 bases are a match to TRBD1. With V trimmed by 5 bases and J by 4 bases, 9 bases remained unmatched. The CDR3 runs 15 residues. CDR1 and CDR2 from the germline V gene are SGHVS and FQNEAQ. The CDR3: CASSPDRGDGETQYF. DNA for the CDR3: TGTGCCAGCAGCCCTGACAGGGGAGATGGAGAGACCCAGTACTTC.

This clonotype has just one count. V is TRBV9 and J is TRBJ2-3, with 14 bases identical to TRBD2. Germline CDR1 reads SGDLS; CDR2 reads YYNGEE. V shed 4 bases, J shed 5 bases, and the junction held 6 bases outside the gene matches. The CDR3 covers 16 residues. CDR3 amino acids: CASSLGLAGVEDTQYF. The CDR3 region has the DNA TGTGCCAGCAGCTTGGGACTAGCGGGAGTGGAAGATACGCAGTATTTT.

This clonotype was seen more than once but under ten times. The chain recombines TRBV29-1 with TRBJ2-7, with TRBD1 matching 10 bases. Per the germline V gene, CDR1 is SQVTM and CDR2 is ANQGSEA. The CDR3 runs to 15 residues. The V and J ends lost 1 base and 2 bases, in that order; junction bases with no gene match: 5. The CDR3 loop is CSVEGGDRGTYEQYF. CDR3 nucleotides: TGCAGCGTTGAAGGGGGGGACAGGGGAACCTACGAGCAGTACTTC.

There are many counts of this clonotype. The chain couples TRBV12-3 or TRBV12-4 to TRBJ2-2; the D gene could be TRBD1 or TRBD2 (5 bases each). The V and J ends lost 7 bases and 7 bases respectively, with 19 bases between them. The CDR3 consists of 15 residues. The CDR3 region is CASKIIVGAGGELFF. CDR3 DNA sequence: TGTGCCAGCAAAATTATTGTCGGGGCGGGCGGGGAGCTGTTTTTT.

As regards this clonotype: A single base separates this from a much larger clone, so it may be a read error. This chain joins TRBV9 and TRBJ2-4; tentative D call: TRBD1 (7 bases). This CDR3 has 15 residues. The germline V and J ends were trimmed by 3 bases and 1 base, with 11 bases remaining between them. Per the germline V gene, CDR1 is SGDLS and CDR2 is YYNGEE. CDR3 sequence reads: CASSGQGGAKNIQYF. The DNA of the CDR3 is TGTGCCAGCAGCGGACAGGGAGGTGCCAAAAACATTCAGTACTTC.

This clonotype has only a few counts. The V gene is TRBV18, the J gene TRBJ2-3, with TRBD2 matching 10 bases. Trimming took 3 bases from V and 5 from J; bases not matched to a gene: 5. CDR1 and CDR2 (germline): KGHSH, LQKENI. This CDR3 is 15 amino acids long. The CDR3 nucleotides are TGTGCCAGCTCACCCGCGAGGACTAGCGGAGATACGCAGTATTTT. Translating it yields CASSPARTSGDTQYF.

This clonotype was found a few times. The chain uses TRBV6-2 or TRBV6-3 and TRBJ2-3; 8 bases are a match to TRBD2. V shed 5 bases, J shed 5 bases, and the junction held 9 bases outside the gene matches. This CDR3 is 15 amino acids long. Germline loops: CDR1 MNHEY, CDR2 SVGEGT. CDR3 sequence: CASSRVGLVVDTQYF. The DNA for the CDR3 is TGTGCCAGCAGTCGTGTGGGACTAGTTGTAGATACGCAGTATTTT.

This clonotype was counted once. The chain combines TRBV11-2 with TRBJ2-1; 12 nucleotides align to TRBD2. The ends lost 3 bases at V and 5 bases at J; junction bases unmatched: 8. CDR1 is SGHAT and CDR2 is FQNNGV in the germline V gene. The CDR3 spans 17 residues. The CDR3 protein is CASSFLTSGRKNNEQFF. CDR3 DNA sequence: TGTGCCAGCAGCTTCCTCACTAGCGGGAGGAAGAACAATGAGCAGTTCTTC.

This clonotype showed up just a few times. A far larger clone differs by one base, so this is likely a read error. The V gene is TRBV28, the J gene TRBJ2-7; TRBD2 matches 8 bases. The J call may be incorrect, as the DNA end agrees better with TRBJ2-1. CDR3 length: 17 amino acids. The germline gives CDR1 MDHEN, CDR2 SYDVKM. CDR3 DNA sequence: TGTGCCGGCAGTTCCCCTCCGGGGCTAGCGGGTATAAATGAGCAGTTCTTC. It yields the protein CAGSSPPGLAGINEQFF.

The CDR3 sequence is CSATGRTSGLVAYEQYF. CDR3 DNA: TGCAGTGCTACGGGGAGGACTAGCGGGTTGGTGGCCTACGAGCAGTACTTC. This chain uses TRBV20-1 with TRBJ2-7, with TRBD2 matching 11 bases. The CDR3 is made up of 17 amino acids. V gave up 4 bases and J gave up 2 bases; unmatched junction bases: 13. Germline lookup yields CDR1 DFQATT and CDR2 SNEGSKA (reference sequence).